A single T cell receptor (beta chain) is shown here with its context. Other DNA sequences of this sample code for an identical CDR3. The CDR3 covers 14 residues. The germline V gene encodes CDR1 SEHNR and CDR2 FQNEAQ (reference sequence). The junction had 7 bases not matched to a gene; V was cut back by 5 bases and J by 4 bases. In the study's own analysis: Amplification with reference gene primers provided the estimates of nucleated cell counts. TCRdb's table, derived via immunoSEQ multiplex PCR, lists solely in-frame clones and lacks some. V, J and clone size derive from that table, while D and trimming were established from the DNA sequence. This sample carries more than 100,000 clones, approximately 84% of them seen once, and the ten largest clones take under 8%. This specimen belongs to a study of blood T cell repertoires in COVID-19. On the study more broadly: Samples representing acute and convalescent COVID-19 were sourced from the United States, Italy and Spain. T cells, B-cell-depleted T cells, or PBMCs provided the cDNA or gDNA that served as material.

The rearrangement joins TRBV7-9 to TRBJ1-1; TRBD1 matches at 7 bases. The receptor was derived from a human donor in a cohort sampled during active COVID-19. Sequencing was carried out using peripheral blood. The CDR3 region is CASSPRQGGTEAFF. The CDR3 bases are TGTGCCAGCAGCCCCCGACAGGGAGGCACTGAAGCTTTCTTT.